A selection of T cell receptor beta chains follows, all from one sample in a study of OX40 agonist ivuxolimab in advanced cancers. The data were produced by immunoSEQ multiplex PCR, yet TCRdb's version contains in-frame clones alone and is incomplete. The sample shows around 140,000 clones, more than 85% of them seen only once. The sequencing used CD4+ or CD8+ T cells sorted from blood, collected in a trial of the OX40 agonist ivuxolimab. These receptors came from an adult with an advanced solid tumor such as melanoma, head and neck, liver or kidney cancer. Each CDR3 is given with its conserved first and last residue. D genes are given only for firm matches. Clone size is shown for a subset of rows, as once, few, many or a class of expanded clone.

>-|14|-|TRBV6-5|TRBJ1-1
TGTGCCAGCAGCCTCAGGGGTTCGCGCACTGAAGCTTTCTTT
CASSLRGSRTEAFF
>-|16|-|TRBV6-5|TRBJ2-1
TGTGCCAGCAGTTACGTAGGAACGGGGGCCCGGAATGAGCAGTTCTTC
CASSYVGTGARNEQFF
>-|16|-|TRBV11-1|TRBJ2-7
TGTGCCAGCAGCTACCGTGGAGGGGGCGCGGGCTACGAGCAGTACTTC
CASSYRGGGAGYEQYF
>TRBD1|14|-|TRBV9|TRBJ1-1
TGTGCCAGCAGCTTCAGGGGACAGGGCGCTGAAGCTTTCTTT
CASSFRGQGAEAFF
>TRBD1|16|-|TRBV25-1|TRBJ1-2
TGTGCCAGCAGTGACGCTGGACAGGGACTAGGCTATGGCTACACCTTC
CASSDAGQGLGYGYTF
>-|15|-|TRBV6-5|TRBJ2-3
TGTGCCAGCAGTTCCCGAGCGGGTTCCACAGATACGCAGTATTTT
CASSSRAGSTDTQYF
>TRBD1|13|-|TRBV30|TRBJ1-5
TGTGCCTGGAGTGTGACAGGGGGTCAGCCCCAGCATTTT
CAWSVTGGQPQHF
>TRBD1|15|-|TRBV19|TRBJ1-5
TGTGCCAGTAGTCTTCGACAGGGAAGCAATCAGCCCCAGCATTTT
CASSLRQGSNQPQHF
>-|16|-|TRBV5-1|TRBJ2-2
TGCGCCAGCAGCTTGGATGGCAGGGGCAACACCGGGGAGCTGTTTTTT
CASSLDGRGNTGELFF
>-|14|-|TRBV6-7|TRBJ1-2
TGTGCCAGCAGTTCTGGACAGTTTAACTATGGCTACACCTTC
CASSSGQFNYGYTF
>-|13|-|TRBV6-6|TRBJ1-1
TGTGCCAGCAGTTACTCAGGGGGCACTGAAGCTTTCTTT
CASSYSGGTEAFF
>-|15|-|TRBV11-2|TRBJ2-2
TGTGCCAGCAGCTTAGAGGTGGGAAGTACCGGGGAGCTGTTTTTT
CASSLEVGSTGELFF
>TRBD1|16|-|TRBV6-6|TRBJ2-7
TGTGCCAGCAGCCCCGTTGTCGGACAGGGGAGGGACGAGCAGTACTTC
CASSPVVGQGRDEQYF
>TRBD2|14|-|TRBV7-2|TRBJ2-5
TGTGCCAGCACCGTGCGGCGGGGGGAAGAGACCCAGTACTTC
CASTVRRGEETQYF
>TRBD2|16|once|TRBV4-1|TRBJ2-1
TGCGCCAGCAGCCAAGATCGCGGGGGGGACTACAATGAGCAGTTCTTC
CASSQDRGGDYNEQFF
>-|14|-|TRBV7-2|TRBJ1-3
TGTGCCAGCAGCAAGGACTTCCTTGGAAACACCATATATTTT
CASSKDFLGNTIYF
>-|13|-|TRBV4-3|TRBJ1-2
TGCGCCAGCAGCCAAAGGGTAGACTATGGCTACACCTTC
CASSQRVDYGYTF
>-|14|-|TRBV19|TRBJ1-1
TGTGCCAGTAGTCGGGGATTCATGAACACTGAAGCTTTCTTT
CASSRGFMNTEAFF
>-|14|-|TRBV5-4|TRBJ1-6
TGTGCCAGCAGCTTAGTGCAGGATGAATCACCCCTCCACTTT
CASSLVQDESPLHF
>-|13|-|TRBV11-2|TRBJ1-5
TGTGCCAGCAGCTTAAGGGTCGATCAGCCCCAGCATTTT
CASSLRVDQPQHF
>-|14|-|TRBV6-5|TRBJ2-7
TGTGCCAGCAGTTACTCGAGGGGTTTTTACGAGCAGTACTTC
CASSYSRGFYEQYF
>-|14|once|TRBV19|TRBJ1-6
TGTGCCAGTAGTATTGTGGGTCATAATTCACCCCTCCACTTT
CASSIVGHNSPLHF
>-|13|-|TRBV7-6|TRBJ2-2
TGTGCCAGCAGCTTGTCAGAGGTCGGGGAGCTGTTTTTT
CASSLSEVGELFF
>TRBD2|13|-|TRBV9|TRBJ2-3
TGTGCCAGCAGCGTAGCGGGGGGGGATACGCAGTATTTT
CASSVAGGDTQYF
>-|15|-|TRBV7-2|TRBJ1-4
TGTGCCAGCAGGTCCCTAGGGGCAACTAATGAAAAACTGTTTTTT
CASRSLGATNEKLFF
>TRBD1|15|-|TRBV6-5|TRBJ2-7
TGTGCCAGCAGTTACCCACAGGGGTCCGGGGACGAGCAGTACTTC
CASSYPQGSGDEQYF
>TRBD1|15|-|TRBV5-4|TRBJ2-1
TGTGCCAGCAGCTTAGGGGGACAGGGGTACAATGAGCAGTTCTTC
CASSLGGQGYNEQFF
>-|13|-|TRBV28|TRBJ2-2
TGTGCCAGCAGTTTTGGGGGGTACGGGGAGCTGTTTTTT
CASSFGGYGELFF
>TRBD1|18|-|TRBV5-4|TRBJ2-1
TGTGCCAGCAGCCCGGGTCGAGGGGACAGGGGGCGAAACAATGAGCAGTTCTTC
CASSPGRGDRGRNNEQFF
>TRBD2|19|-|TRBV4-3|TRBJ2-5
TGCGCCAGCAGCCAAGATCCAGCGGGAGGGCCGTTCTTAGCAGAGACCCAGTACTTC
CASSQDPAGGPFLAETQYF
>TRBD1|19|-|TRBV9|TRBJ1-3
TGTGCCAGCAGCGGTAGTTCCTTACCTGAGGGGGCGACTGGAAACACCATATATTTT
CASSGSSLPEGATGNTIYF
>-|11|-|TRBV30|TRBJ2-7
TGTGCCTGGGGACCCTCATACGAGCAGTACTTC
CAWGPSYEQYF
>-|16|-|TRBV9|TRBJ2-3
TGTGCCAGCAGCCCGGGCCGGGGGGCGAGCACAGATACGCAGTATTTT
CASSPGRGASTDTQYF
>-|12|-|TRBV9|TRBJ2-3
TGTGCCAGCAGCCCAACCAGAGATACGCAGTATTTT
CASSPTRDTQYF
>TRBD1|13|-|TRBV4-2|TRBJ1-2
TGTGCCAGCAGCGACAGGGATAACTCTGGCTACACCTTC
CASSDRDNSGYTF
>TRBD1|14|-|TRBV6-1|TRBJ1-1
TGTGCCAGCAGATGGACAGGGGAGGTCGGTGAAGCTTTCTTT
CASRWTGEVGEAFF
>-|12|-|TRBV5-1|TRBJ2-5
TGCGCCAGCAGTCGCCAGCAAGAGACCCAGTACTTC
CASSRQQETQYF
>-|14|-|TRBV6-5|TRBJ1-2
TGTGCCAGCAGTTCCCCCGGGGGGGCGCATGGCTACACCTTC
CASSSPGGAHGYTF
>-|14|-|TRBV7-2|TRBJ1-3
TGTGCCAGCAGCCCTGGGAACTCTGGAAACACCATATATTTT
CASSPGNSGNTIYF
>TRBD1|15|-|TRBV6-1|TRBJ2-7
TGTGCCAGCAGTGAAGGAGACAGGGGATTCTACGAGCAGTACTTC
CASSEGDRGFYEQYF
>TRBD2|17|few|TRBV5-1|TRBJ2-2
TGCGCCAGCAGCTTGGCCAGCAGCGGGAGGCGGACCGGGGAGCTGTTTTTT
CASSLASSGRRTGELFF
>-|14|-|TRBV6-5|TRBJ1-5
TGTGCCAGCAGTCCCCGACAGACTAATCAGCCCCAGCATTTT
CASSPRQTNQPQHF
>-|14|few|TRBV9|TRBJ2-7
TGTGCCAGCAGCGCCTGGGACCACTCCTACGAGCAGTACTTC
CASSAWDHSYEQYF
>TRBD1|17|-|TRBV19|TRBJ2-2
TGTGCCAGTAGCTTTCGGACAGGGGGCGAAAACACCGGGGAGCTGTTTTTT
CASSFRTGGENTGELFF
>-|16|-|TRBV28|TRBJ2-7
TGTGCCAGCCTTCAGGCGGGGGCCGGGGGTCTCTACGAGCAGTACTTC
CASLQAGAGGLYEQYF